This TCR beta chain was sequenced during a study of blood T cell repertoires in COVID-19. On the study more broadly: PBMCs, B-cell-depleted T cells, or T cells were the source of the cDNA or gDNA that made up the material.

Assay used: immunoSEQ multiplex PCR; TCRdb lists only in-frame clones, some missing. This sample has more than 150,000 clones, with about four fifths found just once. Sequenced sample: peripheral blood. The sequence derives from a man in his 70s who had recovered from COVID-19.

The CDR3 DNA sequence: TGTGCCAGCAGCGGGACAGCCCAAGAGACCCAGTACTTC. Encoded protein: CASSGTAQETQYF. The rearrangement joins TRBV9 to TRBJ2-5; TRBD1 might be the D (6 bases). Germline assignment: CDR1 SGDLS and CDR2 YYNGEE. V lost 3 bases to trimming and J lost 1 base, with 7 bases between them. The CDR3 consists of 13 residues. Filled out from reference TRBV9 and TRBJ2-5, the complete variable domain reads DSGVTQTPKHLITATGQRVTLRCSPRSGDLSVYWYQQSLDQGLQFLIQYYNGEERAKGNILERFSAQQFPDLHSELNLSSLELGDSALYFCASSGTAQETQYFGPGTRLLVL.